This TCR beta chain comes out of a study of cytomegalovirus exposure and HLA in healthy donors. Regarding the study as a whole: Generally TCR sequences proved uncommon, though certain public TCRs appeared in numerous donors.

Points on this clone: Its antigen is unknown.

The PCR made use of 60 Vbeta and 13 Jbeta primers. Generated by immunoSEQ multiplex PCR, the TCRdb table keeps only in-frame clones and is missing some. Its table records 200,000 to 250,000 clones. Germline loops: CDR1 SGHNT, CDR2 YYREEE (reference sequence). The CDR3 sequence is 14 residues long. Trimming pared 2 bases from V and 4 bases from J, leaving 12 bases between. This sequence was found in a woman aged 30 to 39 in good health and CMV-seropositive. V is TRBV5-4 and J is TRBJ1-2, with D perhaps matching TRBD1 (5 bases). Sequencing was performed on PBMCs. The CDR3 protein is CASSFGGEPYGYTF. DNA for the CDR3: TGTGCCAGCAGCTTTGGAGGGGAACCCTATGGCTACACCTTC.